Following are 32 T cell receptor beta chains from one sample sequenced in a study of blood T cells in healthy people across ages. A second PCR of 7 to 11 cycles used a sample-barcoded 5' primer and a J-beta primer mix. TCRdb independently ran MiXCR on the 5' RACE reads; one entry per CDR3 protein. The data show around 690,000 distinct CDR3 sequences, under 70% seen once. The material sequenced was blood. All receptors come from a man in his sixties in good health.

The sample holds a few counts of this clonotype. The chain employs TRBV6-1 and TRBJ2-7; D is unresolved. The CDR3 has 12 residues. V lost 2 bases and J lost 3, with 5 bases in between. Germline V gene lookup returns CDR1 MNHNS and CDR2 SASEGT. CDR3 sequence: CASSETLYEQYF. In DNA form, the CDR3 reads TGTGCCAGCAGTGAAACGCTCTACGAGCAGTACTTC.

V and J are TRBV6-2 or TRBV6-3 and TRBJ1-1; D ambiguous. CDR1 is MNHEY, CDR2 SVGEGT, per germline. CDR3 length: 17 amino acids. Trimming pared 5 bases from V and 5 bases from J, leaving 24 bases between. This CDR3 is CASSRSGGNPLGTEAFF. Written as DNA, the CDR3 is TGTGCCAGCAGTCGCAGCGGAGGTAACCCCCTGGGGACTGAAGCTTTCTTT.

The genes are TRBV12-3 or TRBV12-4 and TRBJ1-6; possible D gene TRBD1, 6 bases. The CDR3 runs to 14 residues. Trimming took off 2 bases at V and 6 bases at J, with 8 bases between the two ends. CDR3 loop: CASSLRGINSPLHF. For the CDR3, the DNA is TGTGCCAGCAGTTTAAGGGGGATTAATTCACCCCTCCACTTT.

There are a few counts of this clonotype. The chain is built from TRBV7-9 and TRBJ2-7; D is unresolved. CDR1 is SEHNR, CDR2 FQNEAQ, per germline (reference sequence). V lost 3 bases and J lost 5, with 5 bases in between. This CDR3 has 11 residues. The chain's CDR3 is CASSLANEQYF. The CDR3 DNA sequence: TGTGCCAGCAGCTTGGCTAACGAGCAGTACTTC.

V gene TRBV5-1 combines with J gene TRBJ2-5, with TRBD2 identical over 10 bases. Germline V gene sequence: CDR1 SGHRS, CDR2 YFSETQ. V was pared by 1 base and J by 3 bases, with 3 bases of the junction left unmatched. CDR3 length equals 15 residues. The CDR3 bases are TGCGCCAGCAGCTTGTATGGGACTAGCGAAGAGACCCAGTACTTC. It specifies CASSLYGTSEETQYF.

The chain is built from TRBV12-3 or TRBV12-4 and TRBJ1-2; perhaps TRBD1 as D (5 bases). The CDR3 has 13 amino acids. Trimming cost V 2 bases and J 7 bases, with 11 bases left between them. The CDR3 DNA reads as TGTGCCAGCAGTTTATTTGGGGGTCCTGGCTACACCTTC. It translates to CASSLFGGPGYTF.

The rearrangement links TRBV5-4 to TRBJ2-5, with 8 bases aligning to TRBD1. V lost 2 bases, J lost 3 bases, and 3 bases stayed unmatched. CDR1 and CDR2 (germline): SGHNT, YYREEE (reference sequence). This CDR3 is built from 14 residues. For the CDR3, the DNA is TGTGCCAGCAGCTTTAAGACAGGGGAAGAGACCCAGTACTTC. Amino acids: CASSFKTGEETQYF.

The V call is TRBV7-9, the J call TRBJ2-1; D perhaps matches TRBD1 (7 bases). Trimming shortened V by 5 bases and J by 4 bases, and 15 bases separated the two germline ends. From germline, CDR1 is SEHNR and CDR2 FQNEAQ (reference sequence). The CDR3 has 15 amino acids. DNA of the CDR3: TGTGCCAGCAGCCAACAGGCAGGGGGGTACAATGAGCAGTTCTTC. It translates to CASSQQAGGYNEQFF.

A few counts support this clonotype. The chain combines TRBV5-1 with TRBJ2-2; D unresolved. The germline V and J ends were trimmed by 2 bases and 6 bases, with 11 bases remaining between them. The CDR3 length is 14 residues. Germline lookup yields CDR1 SGHRS and CDR2 YFSETQ. The CDR3 loop reads CASSFRSGSGELFF. Here the CDR3 DNA reads TGCGCCAGCAGCTTCAGATCCGGGTCCGGGGAGCTGTTTTTT.

This chain links TRBV28 with TRBJ2-1; possibly TRBD1 for D (6 bases). Germline V gene data show CDR1 as MDHEN and CDR2 as SYDVKM. The CDR3 is 12 amino acids. Trimming stripped 7 bases from V and 6 bases from J, with 10 bases between. The DNA for the CDR3 is TGTGCCAGCAAACTGGACAGCAATGAGCAGTTCTTC. This encodes CASKLDSNEQFF.

The chain links TRBV12-3 or TRBV12-4 to TRBJ1-1; maybe TRBD1 (6 bases). Trimming left V 3 bases short and J 1 base short, with 12 bases between. This CDR3 contains 15 residues. As DNA, the CDR3 is TGTGCCAGCAGTTTTCGCGAGGGGGGGAACACTGAAGCTTTCTTT. It encodes CASSFREGGNTEAFF.

This clonotype was detected a few times. The rearrangement uses TRBV20-1 and TRBJ2-3, with D possibly being TRBD1 (6 bases). The CDR3 consists of 16 residues. Trimming took off 3 bases at V and 3 bases at J, with 19 bases between the two ends. From germline, CDR1 is DFQATT and CDR2 SNEGSKA (reference sequence). The DNA for the CDR3 is TGCAGTGCTAGCCCTACCGCGGCAGGGACAACAGATACGCAGTATTTT. This translates into CSASPTAAGTTDTQYF.

The chain joins TRBV5-1 to TRBJ2-3; TRBD2 matches at 7 bases. J lost 1 base, V lost 4 bases, and 12 bases had no gene match. Germline V gene data show CDR1 as SGHRS and CDR2 as YFSETQ. There are 17 residues in the CDR3. The CDR3 is CASSTRGGLDGTDTQYF. The CDR3 nucleotides are TGCGCCAGCAGCACACGCGGGGGACTGGACGGCACAGATACGCAGTATTTT.

The chain couples TRBV6-1 to TRBJ2-5, with D perhaps being TRBD1 or TRBD2 (5 bases each). Germline V CDR1 and CDR2: MNHNS, SASEGT. Deletions cut 0 bases from V and 13 bases from J, with 12 bases between. The CDR3 extends over 12 amino acids. CDR3 region: CASSEAGRGPYF. The CDR3 nucleotides read TGTGCCAGCAGTGAAGCGGGAAGGGGACCGTACTTC.

CDR3 sequence: CASSLTLVPQKGYTF. In nucleotides, the CDR3 is TGTGCCAGCAGCCTCACCTTAGTACCCCAGAAAGGCTACACCTTC. V is TRBV7-2 and J is TRBJ1-2; D is ambiguous. The CDR3 has 15 amino acids. Germline CDR1 SGHTA, CDR2 FQGNSA. Deletions cut 5 bases from V and 8 bases from J, with 21 bases between. Based on the CDR3 plus reference TRBV7-2 and TRBJ1-2, the full variable domain is GAGVSQSPSNKVTEKGKDVELRCDPISGHTALYWYRQSLGQGLEFLIYFQGNSAPDKSGLPSDRFSAERTGGSVSTLTIQRTQQEDSAVYLCASSLTLVPQKGYTFGSGTRLTVV.

The chain links TRBV21-1 to TRBJ2-7; the D call in the table, TRBD2, was not verified against the DNA. TRBV21-1 corresponds to a pseudogene. The CDR3 sequence is 18 residues long. Here the CDR3 DNA reads TGTGCCAGCAGCAGACCGACTAGCGGGGGGCCTCTATCCTACGAGCAGTACTTC. Protein sequence: CASSRPTSGGPLSYEQYF.

The chain employs TRBV29-1 and TRBJ1-1; no clear D gene. Germline CDR1 and CDR2: SQVTM and ANQGSEA. V dropped 4 bases and J dropped 3 bases, with 6 bases sitting between them. This CDR3 is built from 11 residues. CDR3 nucleotide sequence: TGCAGCGTTGGTGGACACACTGAAGCTTTCTTT. It yields the protein CSVGGHTEAFF.

This chain joins TRBV28 and TRBJ2-4; D is unclear. Near its end, the DNA agrees better with TRBJ2-7, so the J call may be wrong. The CDR3 covers 16 residues. From germline, CDR1 is MDHEN and CDR2 SYDVKM. The CDR3 protein is CASSFGRRLRSHEQYF. In DNA form, the CDR3 reads TGTGCCAGCAGTTTTGGCCGGCGACTTCGATCCCACGAGCAGTACTTC.

The chain couples TRBV7-2 to TRBJ2-3, with D tentatively TRBD2 (6 bases). CDR1 is SGHTA and CDR2 is FQGNSA in the germline V gene. V gave up 5 bases and J gave up 4 bases, with 16 bases separating them. The CDR3 has 15 amino acids. The CDR3, as DNA: TGTGCCAGCAGCGTACTGGGGGGAGCGGCAGATACGCAGTATTTT. Translated: CASSVLGGAADTQYF.

The rearrangement uses TRBV2 and TRBJ1-2, with a tentative D call TRBD1 (6 bases). The germline gives CDR1 SNHLY, CDR2 FYNNEI. The ends were cut back, 9 bases at V and 5 bases at J, with 19 bases in the middle. The CDR3 is 14 residues long. This CDR3 reads CASSDGGQGYGYTF. The CDR3 nucleotides are TGTGCCAGTTCCGATGGTGGGCAGGGGTATGGCTACACCTTC. Full variable domain (rest looked up from reference TRBV2 and TRBJ1-2): EPEVTQTPSHQVTQMGQEVILRCVPISNHLYFYWYRQILGQKVEFLVSFYNNEISEKSEIFDDQFSVERPDGSNFTLKIRSTKLEDSAMYFCASSDGGQGYGYTFGSGTRLTVV.

This clonotype occurred once. The rearrangement links TRBV6-5 to TRBJ1-6; 10 nucleotides match TRBD1. Germline CDR1 reads MNHEY; CDR2 reads SVGAGI. This CDR3 contains 15 residues. The ends lost 4 bases at V and 6 bases at J; junction bases unmatched: 3. The CDR3 DNA is TGTGCCAGCAGTTTCCGACAGGGGGCTAATTCACCCCTCCACTTT. Translated, it gives CASSFRQGANSPLHF.

This clonotype was seen more than once but under ten times. The V and J genes are TRBV7-7 and TRBJ2-5; possible D gene TRBD2, 7 bases. The CDR3 has 15 amino acids. Germline V gene sequence: CDR1 SSHAT, CDR2 FNYEAQ (reference sequence). V lost 5 bases to trimming and J lost 6 bases, with 19 bases between them. CDR3 nucleotide sequence: TGTGCCAGCAGCGCTATCGGGGGGCCTGAGAAGACCCAGTACTTC. Translated, it gives CASSAIGGPEKTQYF. The full variable domain, in which reference TRBV7-7 and TRBJ2-5 provide the parts outside the CDR3, is GAGVSQSPRYKVTKRGQDVTLRCDPISSHATLYWYQQALGQGPEFLTYFNYEAQPDKSGLPSDRFSAERPEGSISTLTIQRTEQRDSAMYRCASSAIGGPEKTQYFGPGTRLLVL.

CDR3 DNA sequence: TGCGCCAGCAAAATTGACAGGGGCAACTATGGCTACACCTTC. Amino acids: CASKIDRGNYGYTF. The V gene is TRBV5-1, the J gene TRBJ1-2, with 8 positions matching TRBD1. The CDR3 runs to 14 residues. Unmatched junction bases numbered 6, after V lost 6 bases and J lost 2 bases. Germline values: CDR1 SGHRS, CDR2 YFSETQ.

On this clonotype itself: The DNA is omitted, as the CDR3 cannot be located on it reliably, and the CDR3 follows TCRdb's listing. The V and J genes are TRBV12-3 or TRBV12-4 and TRBJ2-2; TRBD1 is the table's D call and was not checked against the DNA. Counting both end residues, the CDR3 totals 23 amino acids. The CDR3 sequence is CASSFGGAGDTQYFGPDTGELFF.

This chain connects TRBV7-7 to TRBJ2-1, with D perhaps TRBD2 (5 bases). This CDR3 region has 13 residues. CDR1 and CDR2 (germline): SSHAT, FNYEAQ (reference sequence). V was pared by 1 base and J by 5 bases, with 6 bases between. The CDR3 coding sequence is TGTGCCAGCAGCTTAGGACTAAACAATGAGCAGTTCTTC. Its protein is CASSLGLNNEQFF.

V usage is TRBV13 and J usage is TRBJ2-1; possibly TRBD1 for D (7 bases). The CDR3 runs to 17 residues. Per the germline V gene, CDR1 is PRHDT and CDR2 is FYEKMQ (reference sequence). Trimming removed 5 bases at V and 7 bases at J, with 24 bases between. The DNA of the CDR3 is TGTGCCAGCAGCAGATACAGGGGATGGGACGCGGGGAATGAGCAGTTCTTC. Amino acid sequence: CASSRYRGWDAGNEQFF.

The CDR3 sequence is CSVEAWLAVADTQYF. CDR3 DNA sequence: TGCAGCGTTGAAGCGTGGCTAGCGGTGGCAGATACGCAGTATTTT. V gene TRBV29-1 combines with J gene TRBJ2-3, with 7 bases lining up with TRBD2. CDR3 length: 15 amino acids. Germline-derived CDR1 and CDR2 are SQVTM and ANQGSEA. V trimming: 1 base; J trimming: 4 bases; junction bases outside the gene matches: 8.

The chain joins TRBV7-2 to TRBJ2-7, with a possible D match to TRBD1 (5 bases). V lost 5 bases, J lost 3 bases, and 14 bases lay in between. Germline assignment: CDR1 SGHTA and CDR2 FQGNSA. The CDR3 contains 14 residues. DNA for the CDR3: TGTGCCAGCAGCCCCCAGGGCGCTCTCTACGAGCAGTACTTC. Amino acid sequence: CASSPQGALYEQYF.

A few counts support this clonotype. The CDR3 coding sequence is TGTGCCAGCAGCGTAACCTCACAGCTAGCGCAGGGTGAGCAGTTCTTC. Its protein product is CASSVTSQLAQGEQFF. V and J are TRBV9 and TRBJ2-1, with a possible D match to TRBD2 (6 bases). The CDR3 spans 16 residues. V lost 1 base, J lost 9 bases, and 20 bases lay in between. Germline V CDR1 and CDR2: SGDLS, YYNGEE.

The gene calls are TRBV5-1 and TRBJ1-2; possible D gene TRBD1, 5 bases. This CDR3 spans 16 amino acids. V was pared by 1 base and J by 2 bases, with 15 bases between. Germline CDR1 reads SGHRS; CDR2 reads YFSETQ. The CDR3 region is CASSLTAGYENYGYTF. The CDR3 DNA reads as TGCGCCAGCAGCTTGACGGCAGGGTATGAGAACTATGGCTACACCTTC.

This clonotype was observed a single time. V gene TRBV20-1 combines with J gene TRBJ2-5, with D maybe TRBD2 (6 bases). The DNA end favors TRBJ2-7, so the J call may be wrong. Germline V gene lookup returns CDR1 DFQATT and CDR2 SNEGSKA (reference sequence). The length of the CDR3 is 14 residues. The CDR3 loop is CSAIGGLGGYEQYF. For the CDR3, the DNA is TGCAGTGCTATCGGGGGACTTGGAGGTTACGAGCAGTACTTC.

This chain connects TRBV6-1 to TRBJ2-1; 7 bases line up with TRBD2. With 6 bases clipped from V and 4 bases from J, the junction kept 6 bases outside the gene matches. The CDR3 spans 14 residues. CDR1 and CDR2 from the germline V gene are MNHNS and SASEGT. The DNA for the CDR3 is TGTGCCAGCAGAGGACTAGGAACATACAATGAGCAGTTCTTC. Translation: CASRGLGTYNEQFF.